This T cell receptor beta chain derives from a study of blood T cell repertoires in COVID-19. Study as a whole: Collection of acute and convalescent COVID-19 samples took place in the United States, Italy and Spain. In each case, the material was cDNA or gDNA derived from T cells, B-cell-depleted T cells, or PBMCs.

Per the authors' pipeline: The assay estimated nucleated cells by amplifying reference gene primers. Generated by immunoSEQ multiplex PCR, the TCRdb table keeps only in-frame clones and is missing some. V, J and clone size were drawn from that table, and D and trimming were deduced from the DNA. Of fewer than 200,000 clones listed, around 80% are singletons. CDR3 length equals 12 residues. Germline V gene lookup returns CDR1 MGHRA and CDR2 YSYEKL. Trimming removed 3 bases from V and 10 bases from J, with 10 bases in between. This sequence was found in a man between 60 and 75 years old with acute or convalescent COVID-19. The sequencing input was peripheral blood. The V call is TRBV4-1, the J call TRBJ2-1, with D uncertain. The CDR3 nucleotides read TGCGCCAGCAGCCATGTGGGCGCAGAGCAGTTCTTC. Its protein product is CASSHVGAEQFF.